The source of this TCR beta chain is a study of vaccination effects on CD4 cells after COVID-19. Notes on the study in general: Clones of infection and vaccine origin contracted markedly late after vaccination.

This CDR3 spans 18 amino acids. Germline V gene lookup returns CDR1 MNHEY and CDR2 SMNVEV (reference sequence). J lost 0 bases, V lost 4 bases, and 10 bases had no gene match. About this clone itself: As yet, its antigen is unknown.

Viral peptide pools were used in the ViraFEST assay to expand antigen-specific CD4+ T cells, and sequencing came afterward. Isolating CD4+ T cells followed around nine days of culture. This individual contracted SARS-CoV-2 between March and December 2020, as verified by PCR. The negative control culture condition consisted of an HIV-1 Nef peptide pool. The assay was immunoSEQ multiplex PCR, and TCRdb's table has in-frame clones only and misses some. The data contain around 75,000 clones, around 72% of them singletons. V is TRBV27 and J is TRBJ2-1, with 9 bases identical to TRBD2. Sequenced material: CD4+ T cells from PBMCs cultured with HIV peptides, taken before COVID-19 vaccination. The subset was: HIV-1 Nef peptide pool negative control/reference culture. The sequence was obtained from a human donor who had a prior SARS-CoV-2 infection. The CDR3 loop is CASSYRRGGLYSYNEQFF. Here the CDR3 DNA reads TGTGCCAGCAGTTATCGGCGGGGGGGACTATACTCCTACAATGAGCAGTTCTTC.